The 28 T cell receptor beta chains below were found in one sample sequenced in a study of CD8 T cells in ankylosing spondylitis. Whole-study results and caveats: Blood of patients with ankylosing spondylitis appeared to be characterized by a TCR beta motif of eight highly homologous variants.

TCRdb reanalysed the 5' RACE reads using MiXCR and keeps one entry per CDR3 protein. This sample carries 100,000 to 150,000 distinct CDR3 sequences, roughly 17% of them seen once, and the ten largest clones take around a third. No antigen has been identified for these receptors. Sample: blood, either unsorted or a sorted T cell fraction (not recorded which). The receptor set was obtained from a male donor with ankylosing spondylitis.

At least ten counts were recorded for this clonotype. The chain links TRBV29-1 to TRBJ2-1; 12 nucleotides agree with TRBD2. The J segment lost 10 bases and the V segment lost 5 bases, leaving 6 bases of the junction unmatched. The CDR3 totals 13 residues. The germline V gene encodes CDR1 SQVTM and CDR2 ANQGSEA. The CDR3 region has the DNA TGCAGCGTTCTAGCGGGAGGGCCAGGGGAGCAGTTCTTC. Its translation is CSVLAGGPGEQFF.

This clonotype was seen a handful of times. The chain has TRBV7-3 and TRBJ2-3; D possibly corresponds to TRBD1 (5 bases). V was pared by 2 bases and J by 1 base, with 10 bases between. The CDR3 covers 15 residues. Germline-derived CDR1 and CDR2 are SGHTA and FQGTGA. The CDR3 DNA follows: TGTGCCAGCAGCTTAGAACAGGTTGGCACAGATACGCAGTATTTT. It is translated as CASSLEQVGTDTQYF.

J is TRBJ1-1 and V is TRBV21-1; the table's D gene call, TRBD1, was not cross checked with the DNA. TRBV21-1 is listed as a pseudogene. The CDR3 has 19 residues. The CDR3 protein is CASSKAGDRDMGPNTEAFF. The CDR3 DNA follows: TGTGCCAGCAGCAAAGCGGGAGACCGCGACATGGGGCCGAACACTGAAGCTTTCTTT.

J is TRBJ2-7 and V is TRBV7-9; 7 bases line up with TRBD2. Per germline, CDR1 SEHNR and CDR2 FQNEAQ (reference sequence). This CDR3 has 17 residues. The J segment lost 1 base and the V segment lost 0 bases, leaving 9 bases of the junction unmatched. CDR3 nucleotides: TGTGCCAGCAGCTTAGCGTTCACGCGGGAGTTATCCTACGAGCAGTACTTC. Translation gives CASSLAFTRELSYEQYF.

V is TRBV4-1 and J is TRBJ2-7; 7 positions match TRBD2. Germline CDR1 and CDR2: MGHRA and YSYEKL. The CDR3 is 16 residues long. J lost 3 bases, V lost 4 bases, and 12 bases had no gene match. CDR3 in amino acids: CASSRMVGGGFYEQYF. DNA of the CDR3: TGCGCCAGCAGCCGAATGGTGGGGGGAGGGTTCTACGAGCAGTACTTC.

Only a few counts were recorded for this clonotype. The chain has TRBV3-1 and TRBJ2-7; D may be TRBD2 (5 bases). V was clipped by 7 bases and J by 0 bases, with 13 bases between them. Germline V gene data show CDR1 as LGHDT and CDR2 as YNNKEL (reference sequence). The CDR3 sequence is 14 residues long. This CDR3 is CASKSGLLSYEQYF. The CDR3 DNA is TGTGCCAGCAAAAGCGGCTTACTCTCCTACGAGCAGTACTTC.

A few counts support this clonotype. The chain links TRBV7-6 to TRBJ2-7; TRBD1 or TRBD2 may be the D gene (6 bases each). Looked up from germline, CDR1 is SGHVS and CDR2 is FNYEAQ. CDR3 length equals 13 residues. V gave up 3 bases and J gave up 5 bases, with 11 bases separating them. The CDR3 loop reads CASSFGGRDEQYF. The CDR3 DNA sequence: TGTGCCAGCAGCTTCGGGGGCCGTGACGAGCAGTACTTC.

V gene TRBV7-9 combines with J gene TRBJ1-1; unclear D gene. The CDR3 extends over 13 amino acids. Germline-derived CDR1 and CDR2 are SEHNR and FQNEAQ (reference sequence). Trimming stripped 0 bases from V and 7 bases from J, with 9 bases between. CDR3 region: CASSLAGFVEAFF. In DNA form, the CDR3 reads TGTGCCAGCAGCTTAGCAGGATTCGTTGAAGCTTTCTTT.

This chain links TRBV20-1 with TRBJ2-2, with a tentative D call TRBD1 (5 bases). The germline V gene has CDR1 DFQATT and CDR2 SNEGSKA (reference sequence). The germline V and J ends were trimmed by 1 base and 7 bases, with 13 bases remaining between them. This CDR3 comprises 14 residues. The chain's CDR3 is CSARARQGHGELFF. In nucleotides, the CDR3 is TGCAGTGCTAGAGCTCGGCAGGGCCACGGGGAGCTGTTTTTT.

This clonotype was counted between two and nine times. The chain has TRBV27 and TRBJ2-4; D might be TRBD1 (7 bases). Germline V gene data show CDR1 as MNHEY and CDR2 as SMNVEV (reference sequence). The CDR3 runs to 15 residues. V lost 4 bases, J lost 6 bases, and 16 bases lay in between. The CDR3 region has the DNA TGTGCCAGCAGTTCCTACAGGGGACTGGTAAACATTCAGTACTTC. Translation: CASSSYRGLVNIQYF.

This clonotype has just a few counts. The J gene is TRBJ2-2, the V gene TRBV25-1, with D perhaps given as TRBD1 or TRBD2 (5 bases each). CDR3 length: 13 residues. Trimming took 6 bases from V and 3 from J, leaving 8 bases between them. Germline CDR1 reads MGHDK; CDR2 reads SYGVNS. CDR3 protein: CASRGTYTGELFF. In DNA, the CDR3 is TGTGCCAGCAGAGGGACCTACACCGGGGAGCTGTTTTTT. Using reference TRBV25-1 and TRBJ2-2 for the parts outside the CDR3, the full variable domain is EADIYQTPRYLVIGTGKKITLECSQTMGHDKMYWYQQDPGMELHLIHYSYGVNSTEKGDLSSESTVSRIRTEHFPLTLESARPSHTSQYLCASRGTYTGELFFGEGSRLTVL.

This clonotype came up a few times. The chain combines TRBV20-1 with TRBJ2-1; tentatively, D is TRBD2 (7 bases). Germline assignment: CDR1 DFQATT and CDR2 SNEGSKA (reference sequence). V was trimmed by 3 bases and J by 7 bases, leaving 22 bases between them. The CDR3 spans 16 residues. CDR3 bases: TGCAGTGCTAGTTGGCGGGGGCAGAATAGGGTAAATGAGCAGTTCTTC. Translating it yields CSASWRGQNRVNEQFF.

This clonotype appeared a few times. V and J are TRBV2 and TRBJ2-7; 10 bases are shared with TRBD1. J was trimmed by 1 base and V by 6 bases; bases with no gene match: 6. The CDR3 covers 15 residues. Germline V gene data show CDR1 as SNHLY and CDR2 as FYNNEI. The CDR3 here is CASRRGQGGSYEQYF. CDR3 in DNA: TGTGCCAGCAGACGCGGACAGGGGGGATCCTACGAGCAGTACTTC.

This clonotype was detected only a few times. V gene TRBV7-6 combines with J gene TRBJ2-2; 9 bases fit TRBD2. The CDR3 consists of 17 residues. Germline assignment: CDR1 SGHVS and CDR2 FNYEAQ. The V gene end was trimmed by 1 base and the J gene end by 0 bases; junction bases not matched to a gene: 3. The CDR3 protein is CASSLVLAGTNTGELFF. The CDR3 DNA sequence: TGTGCCAGCAGCTTAGTTCTAGCGGGAACGAACACCGGGGAGCTGTTTTTT.

In this sample, this clonotype turned up a few times. The chain is built from TRBV9 and TRBJ2-1, with 7 bases identical to TRBD2. CDR3 length: 15 amino acids. Trimming at V came to 2 bases and at J to 3 bases, leaving 5 bases not matched to a gene. The germline V gene encodes CDR1 SGDLS and CDR2 YYNGEE. The CDR3 region has the DNA TGTGCCAGCAGCGTCGCCGGACTAGACTACAATGAGCAGTTCTTC. Translated, it gives CASSVAGLDYNEQFF.

This clonotype was detected only a few times. CDR3 in DNA: TGTGCCACCAGCAGCCGACTAGCGCATGAGCAGTTCTTC. Protein: CATSSRLAHEQFF. The genes are TRBV15 and TRBJ2-1; 8 bases fit TRBD2. J lost 8 bases, V lost 3 bases, and 3 bases had no gene match. From germline, CDR1 is LNHNV and CDR2 YYDKDF (reference sequence). The CDR3 consists of 13 residues.

This clonotype has more than one count but fewer than ten. The J gene is TRBJ1-5, the V gene TRBV2; 9 bases fit TRBD1. J lost 5 bases, V lost 3 bases, and 8 bases had no gene match. Germline CDR1 reads SNHLY; CDR2 reads FYNNEI. The CDR3 spans 16 residues. CDR3 sequence (DNA): TGTGCCAGCAGTGAGCTGACAGGGGGTGTCGATCAGCCCCAGCATTTT. Protein product: CASSELTGGVDQPQHF. Filled out from reference TRBV2 and TRBJ1-5, the complete variable domain reads EPEVTQTPSHQVTQMGQEVILRCVPISNHLYFYWYRQILGQKVEFLVSFYNNEISEKSEIFDDQFSVERPDGSNFTLKIRSTKLEDSAMYFCASSELTGGVDQPQHFGDGTRLSIL.

This clonotype was seen a single time. V is TRBV6-5 and J is TRBJ1-4, with 7 positions matching TRBD1. CDR3 length: 14 residues. The V and J ends lost 4 bases and 10 bases, in that order; junction bases with no gene match: 9. Germline V CDR1 and CDR2: MNHEY, SVGAGI. The CDR3 sequence: CASSSDRALGKLFF. CDR3 coding DNA: TGTGCCAGCAGTTCTGACAGGGCCTTGGGAAAACTGTTTTTT.

This clonotype has only a few counts. V usage is TRBV4-1 and J usage is TRBJ2-5; 15 bases agree with TRBD2. Trimming removed 4 bases from V and 4 bases from J; junction bases left unmatched: 7. Germline V gives CDR1 MGHRA, CDR2 YSYEKL. The CDR3 length is 17 residues. The CDR3 nucleotides are TGCGCCAGCAGCCGCCTCGGACTAGCGGGAGGGGGAGAGACCCAGTACTTC. Protein: CASSRLGLAGGGETQYF.

The chain has TRBV6-5 and TRBJ2-1; perhaps TRBD1 as D (5 bases). CDR1 MNHEY and CDR2 SVGAGI come from the germline V gene. This CDR3 contains 17 residues. V lost 5 bases to trimming and J lost 1 base, with 18 bases between them. The CDR3 reads CASSNLRAGLSYNEQFF. As DNA, the CDR3 is TGTGCCAGCAGTAACCTTAGGGCAGGGCTTTCCTACAATGAGCAGTTCTTC.

This clonotype has more than one count but fewer than ten. The chain is built from TRBV20-1 and TRBJ2-1; 7 nucleotides agree with TRBD1. Germline V CDR1 and CDR2: DFQATT, SNEGSKA (reference sequence). With 7 bases clipped from V and 6 bases from J, the junction kept 12 bases outside the gene matches. The CDR3 is 14 residues long. CDR3 protein: CSERGLGVSNEQFF. The DNA of the CDR3 is TGCAGTGAGAGGGGGCTCGGGGTAAGCAATGAGCAGTTCTTC.

This clonotype appeared a few times. The chain combines TRBV11-2 with TRBJ2-1; D call uncertain. V lost 1 base and J lost 0, with 13 bases in between. Germline V gene lookup returns CDR1 SGHAT and CDR2 FQNNGV. This CDR3 has 17 residues. Written as DNA, the CDR3 is TGTGCCAGCAGCTTAGGTCTATCAGTGAGCTCCTACAATGAGCAGTTCTTC. It specifies CASSLGLSVSSYNEQFF.

This chain connects TRBV9 to TRBJ2-7, with 9 nucleotides matching TRBD2. The CDR3 consists of 13 residues. Trimming at V came to 5 bases and at J to 7 bases, leaving 7 bases not matched to a gene. In germline, CDR1 is SGDLS, CDR2 YYNGEE. The CDR3 DNA reads TGTGCCAGCAGGGCAGGGCTAGCGGGAGAGCAGTACTTC. Protein sequence: CASRAGLAGEQYF. Full variable domain (missing parts from reference TRBV9 and TRBJ2-7): DSGVTQTPKHLITATGQRVTLRCSPRSGDLSVYWYQQSLDQGLQFLIQYYNGEERAKGNILERFSAQQFPDLHSELNLSSLELGDSALYFCASRAGLAGEQYFGPGTRLTVT.

The chain has TRBV19 and TRBJ2-1; no definite D call. From germline, CDR1 is LNHDA and CDR2 SQIVND (reference sequence). The CDR3 loop spans 12 amino acids. The ends were cut back, 5 bases at V and 8 bases at J, with 10 bases in the middle. The CDR3 sequence: CASSPPAHEQFF. The CDR3 nucleotides read TGTGCCAGTAGTCCCCCGGCCCATGAGCAGTTCTTC. The full variable domain, completed using reference TRBV19 and TRBJ2-1, is DGGITQSPKYLFRKEGQNVTLSCEQNLNHDAMYWYRQDPGQGLRLIYYSQIVNDFQKGDIAEGYSVSREKKESFPLTVTSAQKNPTAFYLCASSPPAHEQFFGPGTRLTVL.

The genes are TRBV2 and TRBJ1-5; D is possibly TRBD1 (5 bases). V lost 6 bases and J 2 bases, leaving 14 bases between the germline ends. The CDR3 is made up of 15 amino acids. Germline lookup yields CDR1 SNHLY and CDR2 FYNNEI. CDR3 bases: TGTGCCAGCAGCCCACGAGGGGTGGGCAATCAGCCCCAGCATTTT. It translates to CASSPRGVGNQPQHF. The full variable domain, its missing parts supplied by reference TRBV2 and TRBJ1-5, is EPEVTQTPSHQVTQMGQEVILRCVPISNHLYFYWYRQILGQKVEFLVSFYNNEISEKSEIFDDQFSVERPDGSNFTLKIRSTKLEDSAMYFCASSPRGVGNQPQHFGDGTRLSIL.

This clonotype was seen a handful of times. The chain has TRBV27 and TRBJ2-7; 9 bases fit TRBD2. The trim removed 3 bases at V and 4 bases at J, leaving 7 bases unmatched. The CDR3 totals 15 residues. Germline-derived CDR1 and CDR2 are MNHEY and SMNVEV (reference sequence). Here the CDR3 reads CASSFGSGSMYEQYF. CDR3 in DNA: TGTGCCAGCAGTTTTGGTAGCGGGAGTATGTACGAGCAGTACTTC.

The sample holds a few counts of this clonotype. The CDR3 protein is CASSTGTYLFF. CDR3 nucleotides: TGTGCCAGCAGCACCGGAACATATCTGTTTTTT. The V call is TRBV7-8, the J call TRBJ1-4; D uncertain. The CDR3 is 11 amino acids. With 5 bases removed from V and 14 bases from J, the gap between germline ends came to 12 bases. CDR1 is SGHVS, CDR2 FQNEAQ, per germline.

The chain joins TRBV4-1 to TRBJ2-1; 8 positions match TRBD1. V dropped 4 bases and J dropped 4; count of bases not matched to a gene: 9. The V gene's germline CDR1 is MGHRA and CDR2 YSYEKL. This CDR3 is built from 16 residues. The CDR3 loop is CASSRTGGIAYNEQFF. The CDR3 nucleotides read TGCGCCAGCAGCCGAACAGGGGGAATCGCATACAATGAGCAGTTCTTC.